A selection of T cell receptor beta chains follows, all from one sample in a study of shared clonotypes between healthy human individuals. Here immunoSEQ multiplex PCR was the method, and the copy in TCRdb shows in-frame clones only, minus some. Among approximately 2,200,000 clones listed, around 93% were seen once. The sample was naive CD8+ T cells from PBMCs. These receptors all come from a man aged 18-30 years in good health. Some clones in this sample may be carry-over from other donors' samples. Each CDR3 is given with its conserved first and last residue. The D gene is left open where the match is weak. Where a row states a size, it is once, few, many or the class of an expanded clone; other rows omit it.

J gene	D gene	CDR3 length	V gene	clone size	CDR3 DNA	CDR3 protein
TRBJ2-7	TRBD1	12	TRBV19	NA	TGTGCCAGTAGTATGTCAGGGGGCGAGCAGTACTTC	CASSMSGGEQYF
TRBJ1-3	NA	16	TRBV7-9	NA	TGTGCCAGCAGCACGAGGACGTACTACTCTGGAAACACCATATATTTT	CASSTRTYYSGNTIYF
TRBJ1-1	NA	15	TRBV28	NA	TGTGCCAGCAGTCCGCGGGGCAGATTGAGCACTGAAGCTTTCTTT	CASSPRGRLSTEAFF
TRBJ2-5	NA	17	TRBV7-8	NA	TGTGCCAGCAGCTTATCGGGAAGGGTCGCCTCTTGGGAGACCCAGTACTTC	CASSLSGRVASWETQYF
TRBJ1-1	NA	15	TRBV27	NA	TGTGCCAGCAGTTTATCAAGGGGTTTGAACACTGAAGCTTTCTTT	CASSLSRGLNTEAFF
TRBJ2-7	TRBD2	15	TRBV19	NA	TGTGCCAGTAGTATATATCCGGGAGGGACCTACGAGCAGTACTTC	CASSIYPGGTYEQYF
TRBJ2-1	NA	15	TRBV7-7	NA	TGTGCCAGCAGCTTAGATCGGGACTCCTACAATGAGCAGTTCTTC	CASSLDRDSYNEQFF
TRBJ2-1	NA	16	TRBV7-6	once	TGTGCTAGCAGCGCATACTTGGGGGTTTCCTACAATGAGCAGTTCTTC	CASSAYLGVSYNEQFF
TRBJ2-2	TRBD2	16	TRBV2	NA	TGTGCCAGCAGTGCCTACAGCGGGACGAACACCGGGGAGCTGTTTTTT	CASSAYSGTNTGELFF
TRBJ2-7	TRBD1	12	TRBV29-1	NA	TGCAGCGCGACAGGGGCTGACTACGAGCAGTACTTC	CSATGADYEQYF
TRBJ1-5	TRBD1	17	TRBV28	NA	TGTGCCAGCAGTTTCCCCGGACAGGCTAATAGCAATCAGCCCCAGCATTTT	CASSFPGQANSNQPQHF